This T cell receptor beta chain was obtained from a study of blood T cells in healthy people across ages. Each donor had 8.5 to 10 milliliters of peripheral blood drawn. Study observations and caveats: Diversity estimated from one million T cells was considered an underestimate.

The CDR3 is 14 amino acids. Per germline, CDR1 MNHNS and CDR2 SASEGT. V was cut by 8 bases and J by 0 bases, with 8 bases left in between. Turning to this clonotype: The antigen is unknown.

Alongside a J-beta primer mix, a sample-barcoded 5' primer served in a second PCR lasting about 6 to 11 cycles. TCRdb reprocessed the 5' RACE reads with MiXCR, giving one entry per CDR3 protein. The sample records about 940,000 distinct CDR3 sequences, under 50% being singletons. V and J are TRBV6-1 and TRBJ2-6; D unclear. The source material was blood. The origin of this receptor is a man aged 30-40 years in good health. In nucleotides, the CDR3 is TGTGCCAGCCTTAGGACCTCTGGGGCCAACGTCCTGACTTTC. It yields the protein CASLRTSGANVLTF.